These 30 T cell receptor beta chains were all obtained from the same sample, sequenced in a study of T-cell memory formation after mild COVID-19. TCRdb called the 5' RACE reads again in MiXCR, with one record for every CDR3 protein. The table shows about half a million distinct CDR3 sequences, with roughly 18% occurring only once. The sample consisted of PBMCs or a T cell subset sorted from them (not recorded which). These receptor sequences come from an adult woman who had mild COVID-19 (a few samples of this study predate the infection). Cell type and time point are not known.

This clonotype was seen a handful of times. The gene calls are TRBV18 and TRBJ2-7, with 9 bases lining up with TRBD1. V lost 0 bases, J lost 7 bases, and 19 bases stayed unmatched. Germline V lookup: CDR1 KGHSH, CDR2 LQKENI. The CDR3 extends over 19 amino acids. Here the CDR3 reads CASSPPPGEGQGGIGEQYF. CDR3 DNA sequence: TGTGCCAGCTCACCACCACCCGGCGAGGGACAGGGAGGGATAGGGGAGCAGTACTTC.

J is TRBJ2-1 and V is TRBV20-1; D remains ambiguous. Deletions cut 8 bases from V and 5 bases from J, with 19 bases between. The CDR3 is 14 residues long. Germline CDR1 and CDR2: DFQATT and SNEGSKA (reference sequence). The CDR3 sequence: CSMQLRAGNNEQFF. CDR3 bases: TGCAGTATGCAACTTCGGGCTGGTAACAATGAGCAGTTCTTC.

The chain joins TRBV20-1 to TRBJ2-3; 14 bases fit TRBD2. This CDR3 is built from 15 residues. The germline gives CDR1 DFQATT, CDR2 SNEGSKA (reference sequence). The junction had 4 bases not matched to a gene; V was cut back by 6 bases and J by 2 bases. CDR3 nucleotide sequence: TGCAGTGCACGACTAGCGGGAGGGAACACAGATACGCAGTATTTT. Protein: CSARLAGGNTDTQYF.

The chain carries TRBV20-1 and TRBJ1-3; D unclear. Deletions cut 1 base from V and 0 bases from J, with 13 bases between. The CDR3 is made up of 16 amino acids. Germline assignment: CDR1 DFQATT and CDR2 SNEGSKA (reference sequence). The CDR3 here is CSARGRAVVSGNTIYF. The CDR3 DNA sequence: TGCAGTGCTAGAGGCCGGGCGGTGGTCTCTGGAAACACCATATATTTT.

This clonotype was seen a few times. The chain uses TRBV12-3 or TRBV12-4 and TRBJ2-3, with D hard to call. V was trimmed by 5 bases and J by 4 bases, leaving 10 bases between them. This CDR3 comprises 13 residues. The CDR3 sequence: CASSPFDPDTQYF. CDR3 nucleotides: TGTGCCAGCAGTCCCTTTGACCCAGATACGCAGTATTTT.

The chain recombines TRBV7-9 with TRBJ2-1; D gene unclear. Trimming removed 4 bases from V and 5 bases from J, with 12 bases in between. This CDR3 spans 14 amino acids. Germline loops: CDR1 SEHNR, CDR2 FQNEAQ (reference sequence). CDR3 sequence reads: CASSSDFPNNEQFF. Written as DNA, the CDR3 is TGTGCCAGCAGCTCCGATTTTCCCAACAATGAGCAGTTCTTC.

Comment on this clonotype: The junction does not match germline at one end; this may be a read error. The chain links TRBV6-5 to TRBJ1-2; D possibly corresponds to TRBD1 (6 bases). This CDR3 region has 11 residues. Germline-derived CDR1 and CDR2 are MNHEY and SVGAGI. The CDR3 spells CASSDEQGSHF. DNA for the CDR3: TGTGCCAGCAGTGACGAACAGGGATCCCACTTC.

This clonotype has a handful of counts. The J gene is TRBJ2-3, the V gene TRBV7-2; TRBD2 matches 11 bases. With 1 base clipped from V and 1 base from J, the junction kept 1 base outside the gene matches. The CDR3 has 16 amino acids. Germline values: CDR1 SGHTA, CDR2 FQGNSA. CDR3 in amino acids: CASSLEGLAGTDTQYF. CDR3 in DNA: TGTGCCAGCAGCTTAGAGGGACTAGCGGGCACAGATACGCAGTATTTT.

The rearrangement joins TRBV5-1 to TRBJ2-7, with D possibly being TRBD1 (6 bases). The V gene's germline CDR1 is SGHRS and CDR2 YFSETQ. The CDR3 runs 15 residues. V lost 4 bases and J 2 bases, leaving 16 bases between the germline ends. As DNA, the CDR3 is TGCGCCAGCAGCCGCCGGGACATCGGGGCCTACGAGCAGTACTTC. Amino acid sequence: CASSRRDIGAYEQYF.

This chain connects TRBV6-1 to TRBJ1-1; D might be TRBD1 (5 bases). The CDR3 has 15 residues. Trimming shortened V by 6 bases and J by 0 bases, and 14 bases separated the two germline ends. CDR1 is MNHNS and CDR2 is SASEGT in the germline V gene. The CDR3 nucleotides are TGTGCCAGCAGATACGATGGGACGGTGAACACTGAAGCTTTCTTT. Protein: CASRYDGTVNTEAFF.

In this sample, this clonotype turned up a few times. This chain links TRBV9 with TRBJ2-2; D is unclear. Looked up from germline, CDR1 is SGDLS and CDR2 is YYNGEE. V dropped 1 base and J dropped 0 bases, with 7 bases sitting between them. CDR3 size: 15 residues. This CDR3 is CASSVNPSNTGELFF. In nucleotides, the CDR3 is TGTGCCAGCAGCGTAAACCCCTCGAACACCGGGGAGCTGTTTTTT.

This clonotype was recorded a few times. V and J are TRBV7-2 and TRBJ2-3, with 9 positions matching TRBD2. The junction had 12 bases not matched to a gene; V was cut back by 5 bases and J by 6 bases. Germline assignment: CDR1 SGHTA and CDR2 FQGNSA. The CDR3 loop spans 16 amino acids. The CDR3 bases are TGTGCCAGCAGCGTTCTAGCGGGGTCGTGGTTGGATACGCAGTATTTT. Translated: CASSVLAGSWLDTQYF.

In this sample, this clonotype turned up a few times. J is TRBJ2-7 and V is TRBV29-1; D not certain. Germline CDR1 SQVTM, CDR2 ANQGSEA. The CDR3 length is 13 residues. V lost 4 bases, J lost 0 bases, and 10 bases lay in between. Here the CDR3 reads CSVVQRGSYEQYF. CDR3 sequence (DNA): TGCAGCGTTGTCCAGAGAGGCTCCTACGAGCAGTACTTC.

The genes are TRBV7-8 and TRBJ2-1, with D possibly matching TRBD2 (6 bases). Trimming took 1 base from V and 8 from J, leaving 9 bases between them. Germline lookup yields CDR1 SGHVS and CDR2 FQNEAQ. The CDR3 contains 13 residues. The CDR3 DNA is TGTGCCAGCAGCTTAGTCCGGGACTATGAGCAGTTCTTC. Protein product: CASSLVRDYEQFF.

The CDR3 DNA sequence: TGCAGCGTTGAAGGCGACGGTGGCTATGGCTACACCTTC. This encodes CSVEGDGGYGYTF. This sequence joins TRBV29-1 and TRBJ1-2; no clear D gene. There are 13 residues in the CDR3. Trimming took 1 base from V and 4 from J, leaving 10 bases between them. Germline CDR1 is SQVTM and CDR2 is ANQGSEA. The whole variable domain, remainder taken from reference TRBV29-1 and TRBJ1-2, is SAVISQKPSRDICQRGTSLTIQCQVDSQVTMMFWYRQQPGQSLTLIATANQGSEATYESGFVIDKFPISRPNLTFSTLTVSNMSPEDSSIYLCSVEGDGGYGYTFGSGTRLTVV.

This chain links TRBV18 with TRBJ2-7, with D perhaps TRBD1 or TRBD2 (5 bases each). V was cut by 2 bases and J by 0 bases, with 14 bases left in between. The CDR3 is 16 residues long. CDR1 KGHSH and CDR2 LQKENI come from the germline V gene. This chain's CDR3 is CASSPIRDLASYEQYF. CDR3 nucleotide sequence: TGTGCCAGCTCACCAATCCGGGACCTAGCCTCCTACGAGCAGTACTTC.

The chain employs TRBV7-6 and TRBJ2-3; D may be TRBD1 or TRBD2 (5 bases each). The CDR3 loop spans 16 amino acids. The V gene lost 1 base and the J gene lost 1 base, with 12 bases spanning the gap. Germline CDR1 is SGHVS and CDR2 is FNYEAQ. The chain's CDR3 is CASSLGGEVGTDTQYF. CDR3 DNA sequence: TGTGCCAGCAGCTTAGGAGGGGAAGTGGGCACAGATACGCAGTATTTT.

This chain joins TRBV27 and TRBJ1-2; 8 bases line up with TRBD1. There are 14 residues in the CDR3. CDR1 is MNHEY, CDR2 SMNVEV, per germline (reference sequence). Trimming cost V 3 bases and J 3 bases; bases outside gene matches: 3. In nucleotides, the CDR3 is TGTGCCAGCAGTTTGACAGGGGATTACTATGGCTACACCTTC. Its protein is CASSLTGDYYGYTF.

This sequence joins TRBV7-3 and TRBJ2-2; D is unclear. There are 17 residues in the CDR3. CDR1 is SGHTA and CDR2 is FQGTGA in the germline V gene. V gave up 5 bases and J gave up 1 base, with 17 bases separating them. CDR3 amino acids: CASSPRREKGNTGELFF. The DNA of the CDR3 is TGTGCCAGCAGCCCCCGACGAGAGAAAGGGAACACCGGGGAGCTGTTTTTT.

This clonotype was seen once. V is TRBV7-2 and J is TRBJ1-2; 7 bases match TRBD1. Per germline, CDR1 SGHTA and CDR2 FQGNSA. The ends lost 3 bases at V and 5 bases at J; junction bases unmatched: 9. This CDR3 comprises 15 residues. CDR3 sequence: CASSFSGTDVYGYTF. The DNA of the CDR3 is TGTGCCAGCAGCTTTTCCGGGACAGACGTATATGGCTACACCTTC.

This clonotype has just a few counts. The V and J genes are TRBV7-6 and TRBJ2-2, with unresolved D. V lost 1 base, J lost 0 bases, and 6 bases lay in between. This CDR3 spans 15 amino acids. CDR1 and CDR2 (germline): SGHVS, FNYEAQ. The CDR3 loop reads CASSLGRPNTGELFF. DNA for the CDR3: TGTGCCAGCAGCTTAGGCAGACCGAACACCGGGGAGCTGTTTTTT.

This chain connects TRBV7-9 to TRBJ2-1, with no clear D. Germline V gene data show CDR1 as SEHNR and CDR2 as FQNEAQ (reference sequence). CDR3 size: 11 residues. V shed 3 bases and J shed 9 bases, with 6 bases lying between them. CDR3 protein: CASSLRVEQFF. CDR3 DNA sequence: TGTGCCAGCAGCTTGAGAGTTGAGCAGTTCTTC.

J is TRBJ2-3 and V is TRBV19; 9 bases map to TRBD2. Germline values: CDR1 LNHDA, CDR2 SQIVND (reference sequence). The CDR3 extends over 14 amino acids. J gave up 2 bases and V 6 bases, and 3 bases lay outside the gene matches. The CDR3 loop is CASRTSGITDTQYF. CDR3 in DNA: TGTGCCAGTAGGACTAGCGGAATCACAGATACGCAGTATTTT.

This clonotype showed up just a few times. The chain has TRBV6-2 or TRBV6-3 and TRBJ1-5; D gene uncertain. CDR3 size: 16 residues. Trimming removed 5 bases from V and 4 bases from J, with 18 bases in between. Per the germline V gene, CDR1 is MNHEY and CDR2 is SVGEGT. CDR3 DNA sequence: TGTGCCAGCAGTATATCGGGCCTCTCCCTTAATCAGCCCCAGCATTTT. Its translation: CASSISGLSLNQPQHF.

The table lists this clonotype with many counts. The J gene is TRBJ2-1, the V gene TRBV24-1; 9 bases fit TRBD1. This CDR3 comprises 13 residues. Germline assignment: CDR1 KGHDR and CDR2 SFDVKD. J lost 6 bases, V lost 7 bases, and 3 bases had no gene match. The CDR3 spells CATSYRGLNEQFF. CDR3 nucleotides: TGTGCCACCAGCTACAGGGGGCTCAATGAGCAGTTCTTC.

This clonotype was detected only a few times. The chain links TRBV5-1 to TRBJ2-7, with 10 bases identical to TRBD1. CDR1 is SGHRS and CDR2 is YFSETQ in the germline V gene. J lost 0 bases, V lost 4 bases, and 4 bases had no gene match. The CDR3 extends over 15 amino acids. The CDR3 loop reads CASSSGTGDSYEQYF. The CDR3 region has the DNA TGCGCCAGCAGCAGCGGGACAGGGGACTCCTACGAGCAGTACTTC.

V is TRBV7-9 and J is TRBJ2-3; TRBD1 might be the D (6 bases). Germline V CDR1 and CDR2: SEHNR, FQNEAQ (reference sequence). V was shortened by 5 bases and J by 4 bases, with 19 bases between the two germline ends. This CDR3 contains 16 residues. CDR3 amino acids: CASSPVTGPVADTQYF. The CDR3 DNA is TGTGCCAGCAGCCCTGTGACAGGCCCAGTAGCAGATACGCAGTATTTT.

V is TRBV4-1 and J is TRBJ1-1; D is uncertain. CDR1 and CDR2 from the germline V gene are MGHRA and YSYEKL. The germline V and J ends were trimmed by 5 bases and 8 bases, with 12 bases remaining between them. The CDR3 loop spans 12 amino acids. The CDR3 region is CASSALGLEAFF. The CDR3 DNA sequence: TGCGCCAGCAGCGCGTTAGGGCTAGAAGCTTTCTTT.

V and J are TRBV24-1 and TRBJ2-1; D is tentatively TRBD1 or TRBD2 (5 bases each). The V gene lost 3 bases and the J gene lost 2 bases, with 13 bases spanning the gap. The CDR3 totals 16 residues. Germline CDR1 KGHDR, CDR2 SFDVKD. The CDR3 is CATSDIRDGAYNEQFF. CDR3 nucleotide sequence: TGTGCCACCAGTGATATCCGGGACGGAGCCTACAATGAGCAGTTCTTC.

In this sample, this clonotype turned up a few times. This chain's CDR3 is CASSLTPGSASEQYF. In DNA form, the CDR3 reads TGTGCCAGCAGCTTAACGCCCGGCAGCGCCAGCGAGCAGTACTTC. V and J are TRBV7-3 and TRBJ2-7; D is ambiguous. V was shortened by 0 bases and J by 6 bases, with 15 bases between the two germline ends. Per the germline V gene, CDR1 is SGHTA and CDR2 is FQGTGA. The CDR3 spans 15 residues.